The T cell receptor beta chain described here comes from a study of T cell repertoires in cytomegalovirus infection. Study-level background: It can be stated that public TCR beta signatures indicated CMV infection as well as a matching HLA type.

This CDR3 comprises 15 residues. Looked up from germline, CDR1 is MNHEY and CDR2 is SVGAGI. Study-wide results and caveats: Adding up the frequency of public TCR beta families identified people who carried CMV plus the relevant HLA. Predominance within the ex vivo response was attributable to HLA-C-restricted CMV-specific TCR beta clonotypes.

Turning to this clonotype: What it binds is unknown. A junction end diverges from the germline sequence, so it may reflect a read error.

MiXCR, applied by TCRdb to the reads, yields one record per CDR3 protein. The table has 7,100 or so distinct CDR3 sequences, roughly 53% seen once. This rearrangement joins TRBV6-5 to TRBJ1-5; 8 nucleotides align to TRBD1. The TCR comes from a human donor in good health (CMV status not recorded). Some clones in this sample may be carry-over from other donors' samples. Input material: PBMCs, sequenced either directly or after in vitro stimulation (not recorded which). The CDR3: CATGLRQGTNQPQPF. DNA for the CDR3: TGTGCCACAGGACTACGACAGGGGACCAATCAGCCCCAGCCTTTT.